The clone carrying this TCR beta chain was counted a single time. A much larger clone is a single base away; this may be a read error. Multiplex PCR was performed with 32 V and 13 J primers, and it amplified TCR beta CDR3. One entry per CDR3 protein, called by TCRdb with MiXCR from the multiplex PCR reads. The profile shows over 5,500 distinct CDR3 sequences, under 25% of them singletons. Template material for each sample was approximately 0.65 ug of bulk tumor genomic DNA. Every primary tumor yielded several biopsies, spaced far apart, that were taken during surgery. Untreated, newly diagnosed non-small cell lung cancer patients underwent curative surgery. This sample was included in a study of immune heterogeneity within non-small cell lung tumors. The CDR3 has 13 amino acids. Germline V gene sequence: CDR1 SGHAT, CDR2 FQNNGV.

This TCR derives from a female donor with non-small cell lung cancer. What was sequenced was lung tumor tissue. This chain joins TRBV11-2 and TRBJ2-1; possible D gene TRBD2, 5 bases. In nucleotides, the CDR3 is TGTGCCAACAGCTTAGGTGACGGGAAACCGCAGTTCTTC. Translated, it gives CANSLGDGKPQFF.